This TCR beta chain was found in a study of T-cell memory formation after mild COVID-19. The overall study: For the most part, TCR clusters were specific to one donor.

The CDR3 runs to 13 residues. Trimming cost V 2 bases and J 3 bases, with 7 bases left between them. The germline V gene has CDR1 MGHRA and CDR2 YSYEKL. 5'RACE with constant-segment primers yielded barcoded, UMI-tagged TCR alpha and TCR beta cDNA libraries. One entry per CDR3 protein results from TCRdb running MiXCR on the 5' RACE reads. This sample has around 90,000 distinct CDR3 sequences, with approximately 15% found just once. The chain is built from TRBV4-1 and TRBJ1-1; D is uncertain. The specimen was PBMCs or a T cell subset sorted from them (not recorded which). This receptor was taken from a young man who had mild COVID-19 (a few samples of this study predate the infection). Cell type and time point are not known. The CDR3 DNA reads as TGCGCCAGCAGCCAATGGGTGTACACTGAAGCTTTCTTT. It codes for CASSQWVYTEAFF.